The 28 T cell receptor beta chains below all came from one sample that was sequenced in a study of control samples from healthy donors and cancer patients. Sequencing was performed with immunoSEQ multiplex PCR; in TCRdb, only in-frame clones are kept and a portion is missing. The table includes 150,000 to 200,000 clones, 70% to 90% detected once. Sequenced: blood. Receptor source: a young man in good health.

This chain uses TRBV20-1 with TRBJ1-2, with D uncertain. The germline gives CDR1 DFQATT, CDR2 SNEGSKA (reference sequence). The ends were cut back, 3 bases at V and 4 bases at J, with 18 bases in the middle. The CDR3 has 15 residues. As DNA, the CDR3 is TGCAGTGCTAGTGGCTTAGACATTCCCGCCTATGGCTACACCTTC. Translating it yields CSASGLDIPAYGYTF.

V gene TRBV6-5 combines with J gene TRBJ1-2, with a tentative D call TRBD1 (5 bases). V was clipped by 7 bases and J by 5 bases, with 11 bases between them. The CDR3 totals 12 residues. The germline gives CDR1 MNHEY, CDR2 SVGAGI. The CDR3 DNA reads TGTGCCAGCAAGGATCAGGGATATGGCTACACCTTC. It is translated as CASKDQGYGYTF.

The chain links TRBV3-1 (or the pseudogene TRBV3-2) to TRBJ1-5; D is uncertain. The CDR3 has 13 amino acids. Germline-derived CDR1 and CDR2 are LGHDT and YNNKEL (reference sequence). The V gene lost 5 bases and the J gene lost 4 bases, with 9 bases spanning the gap. CDR3 sequence: CASSGGVNQPQHF. The CDR3 region has the DNA TGTGCCAGCAGCGGTGGGGTGAATCAGCCCCAGCATTTT.

The rearrangement uses TRBV30 and TRBJ2-7; D perhaps matches TRBD1 (5 bases). The V end was cut by 2 bases, the J end by 1 base, with 12 bases between. The CDR3 is made up of 14 amino acids. CDR1 is GTSNPN and CDR2 is SVGIG in the germline V gene (reference sequence). CDR3 in amino acids: CAWSPGHGSYEQYF. CDR3 DNA sequence: TGTGCCTGGAGTCCAGGACATGGATCCTACGAGCAGTACTTC.

The chain links TRBV5-1 to TRBJ1-1; the match to TRBD1 covers 7 bases. The V and J ends lost 5 bases and 1 base, in that order; junction bases with no gene match: 11. Germline-derived CDR1 and CDR2 are SGHRS and YFSETQ. The CDR3 is 16 amino acids. CDR3 DNA: TGCGCCAGCAGACTCAATTCTGGGACAGCGAACACTGAAGCTTTCTTT. Protein: CASRLNSGTANTEAFF.

This sequence joins TRBV6-5 and TRBJ1-2, with 8 bases fitting TRBD1. There are 15 residues in the CDR3. CDR1 is MNHEY, CDR2 SVGAGI, per germline. Trimming took 2 bases from V and 4 from J; bases not matched to a gene: 6. CDR3 residues: CASSYRTGPTYGYTF. The CDR3 DNA reads TGTGCCAGCAGTTACCGGACAGGGCCTACCTATGGCTACACCTTC.

This clone is a singleton in its sample. The J gene is TRBJ2-1, the V gene TRBV29-1, with D possibly TRBD2 on 6 matching bases. Trimming pared 7 bases from V and 0 bases from J, leaving 19 bases between. The CDR3 extends over 16 amino acids. CDR1 SQVTM and CDR2 ANQGSEA come from the germline V gene. The CDR3 loop reads CSAPGREGLSYNEQFF. The CDR3 region has the DNA TGCAGCGCCCCTGGGCGGGAAGGACTCTCCTACAATGAGCAGTTCTTC.

The chain has TRBV6-5 and TRBJ2-7; 8 bases line up with TRBD1. Unmatched junction bases numbered 9, after V lost 6 bases and J lost 5 bases. The germline V gene has CDR1 MNHEY and CDR2 SVGAGI. CDR3 length: 14 amino acids. The CDR3 region is CASRRTGPSDEQYF. The CDR3 DNA follows: TGTGCCAGCAGGCGGACAGGGCCCTCAGACGAGCAGTACTTC.

The V and J genes are TRBV2 and TRBJ1-4, with TRBD1 identical over 10 bases. The V gene's germline CDR1 is SNHLY and CDR2 FYNNEI. With V trimmed by 7 bases and J by 5 bases, 7 bases remained unmatched. This CDR3 has 15 amino acids. CDR3 sequence reads: CASTGTGAKNEKLFF. The CDR3, as DNA: TGTGCCAGCACTGGGACAGGGGCGAAGAATGAAAAACTGTTTTTT.

This chain connects TRBV5-6 to TRBJ1-5, with a possible D match to TRBD1 (5 bases). Trimming shortened V by 1 base and J by 7 bases, and 12 bases separated the two germline ends. From germline, CDR1 is SGHDT and CDR2 YYEEEE. This CDR3 is 14 amino acids long. The CDR3 protein is CASSLRGTHQPQHF. The CDR3 bases are TGTGCCAGCAGCTTGCGGGGGACCCACCAGCCCCAGCATTTT.

The chain couples TRBV4-1 to TRBJ1-5; unclear D gene. Germline-derived CDR1 and CDR2 are MGHRA and YSYEKL. Trimming pared 0 bases from V and 4 bases from J, leaving 7 bases between. This CDR3 has 14 residues. The CDR3 DNA sequence: TGCGCCAGCAGCCAAGATTGGGTGAATCAGCCCCAGCATTTT. This gives the protein CASSQDWVNQPQHF.

CDR3 residues: CASSLDEVTNYGYTF. CDR3 sequence (DNA): TGTGCCAGCAGCTTAGACGAAGTGACTAACTATGGCTACACCTTC. The V call is TRBV7-9, the J call TRBJ1-2, with D unclear. CDR1 and CDR2 (germline): SEHNR, FQNEAQ (reference sequence). The CDR3 covers 15 residues. V was clipped by 1 base and J by 0 bases, with 9 bases between them.

This rearrangement joins TRBV4-3 to TRBJ1-4, with TRBD1 matching 9 bases. J gave up 7 bases and V 3 bases, and 3 bases lay outside the gene matches. Germline CDR1 and CDR2: LGHNA and YSLEER. The length of the CDR3 is 14 residues. In DNA form, the CDR3 reads TGCGCCAGCAGCCAGGGACAGGGAGGTGAAAAACTGTTTTTT. Its protein product is CASSQGQGGEKLFF.

J is TRBJ2-7 and V is TRBV28; 10 nucleotides line up with TRBD2. Germline V gene lookup returns CDR1 MDHEN and CDR2 SYDVKM. Trimming cost V 5 bases and J 2 bases; bases outside gene matches: 6. CDR3 length equals 15 residues. The CDR3 sequence: CASSEPGLATYEQYF. CDR3 in DNA: TGTGCCAGCAGTGAACCGGGACTAGCGACCTACGAGCAGTACTTC.

The chain carries TRBV27 and TRBJ2-7, with unresolved D. There are 16 residues in the CDR3. Trimming left V 5 bases short and J 2 bases short, with 19 bases between. The germline CDR1 and CDR2 sequences are MNHEY and SMNVEV (reference sequence). CDR3 region: CASSPKPVRGPYEQYF. The DNA of the CDR3 is TGTGCCAGCAGTCCAAAACCGGTTCGAGGCCCCTACGAGCAGTACTTC.

CDR3 in amino acids: CSVEEGKGTDTQYF. Here the CDR3 DNA reads TGCAGCGTTGAGGAGGGAAAGGGCACAGATACGCAGTATTTT. The chain has TRBV29-1 and TRBJ2-3, with D maybe TRBD2 (6 bases). This CDR3 is built from 14 residues. Trimming took off 3 bases at V and 1 base at J, with 11 bases between the two ends. In germline, CDR1 is SQVTM, CDR2 ANQGSEA.

The rearrangement joins TRBV27 to TRBJ2-1, with D perhaps given as TRBD1 or TRBD2 (6 bases each). Germline V gives CDR1 MNHEY, CDR2 SMNVEV (reference sequence). This CDR3 has 15 residues. Trimming took off 2 bases at V and 6 bases at J, with 14 bases between the two ends. CDR3 sequence reads: CASSLRGAWGNEQFF. For the CDR3, the DNA is TGTGCCAGCAGTTTAAGGGGGGCCTGGGGCAATGAGCAGTTCTTC.

The chain is built from TRBV10-2 and TRBJ1-1, with D uncertain. CDR3 length: 14 residues. The germline gives CDR1 WSHSY, CDR2 SAAADI. V was clipped by 5 bases and J by 0 bases, with 10 bases between them. The CDR3 loop reads CASSQVFMNTEAFF. The CDR3 DNA sequence: TGCGCCAGCAGTCAGGTATTTATGAACACTGAAGCTTTCTTT.

The chain uses TRBV2 and TRBJ2-1; possibly TRBD2 for D (5 bases). The CDR3 contains 13 residues. V dropped 5 bases and J dropped 5 bases, with 10 bases sitting between them. Germline V gene lookup returns CDR1 SNHLY and CDR2 FYNNEI. CDR3: CASSRRADNEQFF. The CDR3 nucleotides read TGTGCCAGCAGTCGTAGAGCGGACAATGAGCAGTTCTTC.

This clone was recorded only once. The rearrangement links TRBV11-3 to TRBJ2-1; a weak D match, TRBD2 (5 bases). The length of the CDR3 is 13 residues. V was trimmed by 8 bases and J by 10 bases, leaving 18 bases between them. CDR1 and CDR2 (germline): SGHNT, YENEEA. This CDR3 reads CASGWASSREQFF. CDR3 coding DNA: TGTGCCAGCGGGTGGGCTAGCTCAAGGGAGCAGTTCTTC.

The chain joins TRBV12-3 or TRBV12-4 to TRBJ1-1; TRBD1 is a possible D gene (6 bases). The CDR3 length is 12 residues. V dropped 7 bases and J dropped 7 bases, with 13 bases sitting between them. The CDR3 DNA sequence: TGTGCCAGCACCTCAGGGGTTGGTGAAGCTTTCTTT. It codes for CASTSGVGEAFF.

This chain connects TRBV5-6 to TRBJ1-6; 9 bases map to TRBD1. V lost 4 bases, J lost 6 bases, and 2 bases stayed unmatched. This CDR3 is 14 amino acids long. Germline V gene sequence: CDR1 SGHDT, CDR2 YYEEEE. This CDR3 is CASSLGQGNSPLHF. The CDR3 coding sequence is TGTGCCAGCAGCCTGGGACAGGGTAATTCACCCCTCCACTTT.

V gene TRBV24-1 combines with J gene TRBJ1-4, with D tentatively TRBD1 (5 bases). Trimming left V 3 bases short and J 8 bases short, with 18 bases between. This CDR3 is 16 amino acids long. Germline V gene lookup returns CDR1 KGHDR and CDR2 SFDVKD. The CDR3 is CATSDRGDRGGEKLFF. In nucleotides, the CDR3 is TGTGCCACCAGTGATCGGGGCGACAGAGGAGGCGAAAAACTGTTTTTT.

The CDR3 DNA follows: TGTGCCAGCAGCCAAGACCCCGCATTCAGAAATAACAATGAGCAGTTCTTC. Encoded protein: CASSQDPAFRNNNEQFF. The rearrangement joins TRBV14 to TRBJ2-1; D not resolved. Germline assignment: CDR1 SGHDN and CDR2 FVKESK. The V end lost 0 bases, the J end lost 5 bases, and 17 bases lay between the germline ends. The CDR3 has 17 amino acids. Complete variable domain (other parts from reference TRBV14 and TRBJ2-1): EAGVTQFPSHSVIEKGQTVTLRCDPISGHDNLYWYRRVMGKEIKFLLHFVKESKQDESGMPNNRFLAERTGGTYSTLKVQPAELEDSGVYFCASSQDPAFRNNNEQFFGPGTRLTVL.

This clone was picked up one time. V gene TRBV12-3 or TRBV12-4 combines with J gene TRBJ1-6; D is unresolved. This CDR3 is 11 amino acids long. Trimming shortened V by 5 bases and J by 6 bases, and 2 bases separated the two germline ends. CDR3 sequence (DNA): TGTGCCAGCAGTGGTAATTCACCCCTCCACTTT. The encoded protein is CASSGNSPLHF.

The chain uses TRBV7-6 and TRBJ1-4, with 7 positions matching TRBD1. Germline CDR1 and CDR2: SGHVS and FNYEAQ. Trimming removed 3 bases from V and 8 bases from J; junction bases left unmatched: 6. This CDR3 is 14 amino acids long. CDR3 residues: CASSFEGAGEKLFF. In nucleotides, the CDR3 is TGTGCCAGCAGCTTCGAGGGGGCCGGGGAAAAACTGTTTTTT.

This chain links TRBV5-1 with TRBJ2-3, with TRBD1 identical over 7 bases. This CDR3 has 15 amino acids. Per the germline V gene, CDR1 is SGHRS and CDR2 is YFSETQ. After removal of 4 bases from V and 3 bases from J, the junction contained 8 bases not matched to a gene. The CDR3, as DNA: TGCGCCAGCAGCCCGGGACAGCTAAGGACAGATACGCAGTATTTT. Encoded protein: CASSPGQLRTDTQYF.

This chain joins TRBV4-1 and TRBJ1-5; tentative D call: TRBD1 (6 bases). Trimming stripped 0 bases from V and 5 bases from J, with 14 bases between. This CDR3 comprises 16 residues. From germline, CDR1 is MGHRA and CDR2 YSYEKL. This CDR3 reads CASSQESSGVYQPQHF. The CDR3, as DNA: TGCGCCAGCAGCCAAGAATCGTCAGGGGTCTATCAGCCCCAGCATTTT.